The 8 T cell receptor beta chains given below trace back to one sample, sequenced in a study of cytomegalovirus exposure and HLA in healthy donors (dated by TCRdb to about 2017). Preparation of the library involved the immunoSEQ multiplex PCR assay. A mixture of 60 forward primers for TCR Vbeta segments and 13 reverse primers for TCR Jbeta segments was used in the multiplex PCR. In its TCRdb copy, this immuneACCESS table keeps in-frame sequences only and misses some clones. Where compared with another copy, unresolved V genes explain less than half of these, and the others have no known cause. The sample table contains 100,000 to 150,000 clones; only one count was recorded for around 85% of them. Around 1.7% of the sample is taken by the ten largest. What was sequenced was PBMCs. The receptors originated from a boy younger than 18 in good health and CMV-seronegative.

This chain uses TRBV5-8 with TRBJ1-4; 8 nucleotides agree with TRBD1. CDR1 and CDR2 from the germline V gene are SGHTS and YDEGEE. The CDR3 consists of 14 residues. After removal of 3 bases from V and 6 bases from J, the junction contained 4 bases not matched to a gene. The CDR3 loop is CASSYDRGDEKLFF. In DNA, the CDR3 is TGTGCCAGCAGCTATGACAGGGGCGATGAAAAACTGTTTTTT.

V usage is TRBV9 and J usage is TRBJ2-3; 9 positions agree with TRBD2. CDR1 is SGDLS, CDR2 YYNGEE, per germline. The CDR3 spans 16 residues. J was trimmed by 2 bases and V by 4 bases; bases with no gene match: 8. Here the CDR3 DNA reads TGTGCCAGCAGCACCCGTGCGGGGGGGCCCACAGATACGCAGTATTTT. Translated, it gives CASSTRAGGPTDTQYF.

There are a few counts of this clone. The V gene is TRBV6-1, the J gene TRBJ1-2; D gene uncertain. The CDR3 has 12 amino acids. Germline V gene data show CDR1 as MNHNS and CDR2 as SASEGT. V dropped 10 bases and J dropped 4 bases, with 13 bases sitting between them. The CDR3 sequence: CATKPSAYGYTF. CDR3 DNA sequence: TGTGCCACCAAGCCTTCCGCCTATGGCTACACCTTC.

The chain uses TRBV6-5 and TRBJ2-3, with no clear D. V lost 0 bases to trimming and J lost 4 bases, with 11 bases between them. CDR3 length: 15 amino acids. Germline V lookup: CDR1 MNHEY, CDR2 SVGAGI. CDR3 amino acids: CASSYSTGGSDTQYF. In DNA form, the CDR3 reads TGTGCCAGCAGTTACTCGACGGGTGGGTCAGATACGCAGTATTTT.

This chain connects TRBV5-4 to TRBJ1-4; 7 nucleotides agree with TRBD1. The germline V gene has CDR1 SGHNT and CDR2 YYREEE (reference sequence). The CDR3 is 15 residues long. Trimming at V came to 5 bases and at J to 4 bases, leaving 8 bases not matched to a gene. CDR3 in DNA: TGTGCCAGCAGTTACAGGGGCGACGGTAATGAAAAACTGTTTTTT. Translated: CASSYRGDGNEKLFF. Using reference TRBV5-4 and TRBJ1-4 for the parts outside the CDR3, the full variable domain is ETGVTQSPTHLIKTRGQQVTLRCSSQSGHNTVSWYQQALGQGPQFIFQYYREEENGRGNFPPRFSGLQFPNYSSELNVNALELDDSALYLCASSYRGDGNEKLFFGSGTQLSVL.

This chain joins TRBV6-6 and TRBJ1-4; no clear D. From germline, CDR1 is MNHNY and CDR2 SVGAGI (reference sequence). V was trimmed by 0 bases and J by 2 bases, leaving 10 bases between them. The CDR3 runs 16 residues. CDR3 in amino acids: CASSYSLSVTNEKLFF. The DNA of the CDR3 is TGTGCCAGCAGTTACTCACTATCGGTGACTAATGAAAAACTGTTTTTT.

The genes are TRBV19 and TRBJ2-7; TRBD1 matches at 9 bases. This CDR3 is 15 amino acids long. J gave up 1 base and V 4 bases, and 5 bases lay outside the gene matches. Germline CDR1 reads LNHDA; CDR2 reads SQIVND (reference sequence). The CDR3 reads CASSSRDRASYEQYF. The CDR3, as DNA: TGTGCCAGTAGTAGCCGGGACAGGGCATCCTACGAGCAGTACTTC.

The chain combines TRBV29-1 with TRBJ1-2, with TRBD1 identical over 7 bases. CDR3 length: 14 residues. Germline V gene lookup returns CDR1 SQVTM and CDR2 ANQGSEA. J lost 8 bases, V lost 0 bases, and 9 bases had no gene match. CDR3 bases: TGCAGCGTTGAAGATGCCCAGGGGGTTGGAGGCTACACCTTC. Protein: CSVEDAQGVGGYTF.